Listed below are T cell receptor beta chains from one sample, sequenced in a study of blood T cell repertoires in COVID-19. Repertoires were generated with immunoSEQ multiplex PCR, while TCRdb's copy carries only in-frame clones and drops some. The top ten hold 4.5% to 5.5% of the sample, which has some 320,000 clones, 75% to 90% seen once. The sample was PBMCs or T cells enriched from blood (not recorded which). All receptors come from a man aged 55 to 70 who had recovered from COVID-19. The CDR3 runs from the conserved cysteine through the conserved F or W. Each record gives: D gene, V gene, J gene, clone size, CDR3 DNA, CDR3 protein. A D gene is named only where the DNA matches it firmly. Clone size is shown for a subset of rows, as once, few, many or a class of expanded clone.

D: TRBD1
V: TRBV3-1/TRBV3-2
J: TRBJ2-2
size: NA
DNA: TGTGCCAGCAGCCTCCGACAGGGATCCACCGGGGAGCTGTTTTTT
CDR3: CASSLRQGSTGELFF

D: NA
V: TRBV9
J: TRBJ1-1
size: NA
DNA: TGTGCCAGCAGCGCTGCCCTGGGACAAGTGAACACTGAAGCTTTCTTT
CDR3: CASSAALGQVNTEAFF

D: NA
V: TRBV19
J: TRBJ2-1
size: NA
DNA: TGTGCCAGTAGTGAGCGAGTTCACTACAATGAGCAGTTCTTC
CDR3: CASSERVHYNEQFF

D: NA
V: TRBV21-1
J: TRBJ2-7
size: NA
DNA: TGTGCCAGCAGCAATAGCGGGAGAAGAGACGAGCAGTACTTC
CDR3: CASSNSGRRDEQYF

D: TRBD2
V: TRBV11-3
J: TRBJ2-1
size: NA
DNA: TGTGCCAGCAGCCTTCACGGACTAGCGAGGAATGAGCAGTTCTTC
CDR3: CASSLHGLARNEQFF

D: NA
V: TRBV6-5
J: TRBJ1-5
size: once
DNA: TGTGCCAGCAGTTACTCGTTGGGGAGAAATCAGCCCCAGCATTTT
CDR3: CASSYSLGRNQPQHF

D: TRBD1
V: TRBV28
J: TRBJ2-1
size: NA
DNA: TGTGCCAGCCATAGGGGGCCCGGGGTGTTCAAAGAGAATGAGCAGTTCTTC
CDR3: CASHRGPGVFKENEQFF

D: NA
V: TRBV3-1/TRBV3-2
J: TRBJ1-2
size: NA
DNA: TGTGCCAGCAGCCAAGTCGTCTCTAACTATGGCTACACCTTC
CDR3: CASSQVVSNYGYTF

D: NA
V: TRBV7-2
J: TRBJ1-5
size: NA
DNA: TGTGCCAGCAGCTTATTCGGACTTCTCGATCAGCCCCAGCATTTT
CDR3: CASSLFGLLDQPQHF

D: TRBD2
V: TRBV7-2
J: TRBJ2-7
size: once
DNA: TGTGCCAGCAGCTCCCCGACTAGCGGGAGGGTTTACGAGCAGTACTTC
CDR3: CASSSPTSGRVYEQYF

D: NA
V: TRBV6-2/TRBV6-3
J: TRBJ1-4
size: once
DNA: TGTGCCAGCAGTTGGGCCTCCCGTCGGGGGGTGTTTTTT
CDR3: CASSWASRRGVFF

D: TRBD1
V: TRBV28
J: TRBJ1-5
size: NA
DNA: TGTGCCAGCAGGCTGGACAGGGGGCTACAGCCCCAGCATTTT
CDR3: CASRLDRGLQPQHF

D: TRBD2
V: TRBV5-1
J: TRBJ2-7
size: NA
DNA: TGCGCCAGCAGCTCAAATCCTATAGCGGGAGTGGGCGAGCAGTACTTC
CDR3: CASSSNPIAGVGEQYF

D: NA
V: TRBV27
J: TRBJ1-2
size: NA
DNA: TGTGCCAGCAGTTTATCAGCGGCCGCAAACTATGGCTACACCTTC
CDR3: CASSLSAAANYGYTF

D: NA
V: TRBV19
J: TRBJ1-5
size: NA
DNA: TGTGCCTCCAAGGGTCGGACAGATCAGCCCCAGCATTTT
CDR3: CASKGRTDQPQHF

D: TRBD1
V: TRBV7-2
J: TRBJ2-2
size: NA
DNA: TGTGCCAGCAGCGCCAGATCAGGACAGGGGCTGTGGGCCGGGGAGCTGTTTTTT
CDR3: CASSARSGQGLWAGELFF

D: TRBD1
V: TRBV14
J: TRBJ1-1
size: NA
DNA: TGTGCCAGCAGCCAAGTGGCAGGGGGGACTGAAGCTTTCTTT
CDR3: CASSQVAGGTEAFF

D: TRBD2
V: TRBV28
J: TRBJ2-7
size: NA
DNA: TGTGCCAGCAGTTCTCCCGGGACTAGAATTAGAGACGAGCAGTACTTC
CDR3: CASSSPGTRIRDEQYF

D: NA
V: TRBV2
J: TRBJ1-6
size: NA
DNA: TGTGCCAGCACGCTAAGCTCCTATAATTCACCCCTCCACTTT
CDR3: CASTLSSYNSPLHF

D: NA
V: TRBV7-2
J: TRBJ1-1
size: NA
DNA: TGTGCCAGCAACCCCGGAGGGCTGATTCGTGACGCTTTCTTT
CDR3: CASNPGGLIRDAFF

D: NA
V: TRBV5-4
J: TRBJ2-6
size: NA
DNA: TGTGCCAGCAGCTTGGCTAGGTCTGGGGCCAACGTCCTGACTTTC
CDR3: CASSLARSGANVLTF

D: TRBD1
V: TRBV15
J: TRBJ1-5
size: once
DNA: TGTGCCACCAGCAGAGTCCCGGGACAGGGCTCTCAGCCCCAGCATTTT
CDR3: CATSRVPGQGSQPQHF

D: NA
V: TRBV9
J: TRBJ2-2
size: NA
DNA: TGTGCCAGCAGCGTAGCGGCGGGCCGGGCCGGGGAGCTGTTTTTT
CDR3: CASSVAAGRAGELFF

D: NA
V: TRBV29-1
J: TRBJ2-7
size: NA
DNA: TGCAGCGCTGCTTCAGGGGCGGCGTACGAGCAGTACTTC
CDR3: CSAASGAAYEQYF

D: NA
V: TRBV6-4
J: TRBJ2-1
size: NA
DNA: TGTGCCAGCAGTGACGGGCCCGACAATGAGCAGTTCTTC
CDR3: CASSDGPDNEQFF

D: NA
V: TRBV7-2
J: TRBJ2-5
size: NA
DNA: TGTGCCAGCAGCCTAGACTTAGGACTCGGACTAGAGACCCAGTACTTC
CDR3: CASSLDLGLGLETQYF

D: TRBD2
V: TRBV12-3/TRBV12-4
J: TRBJ2-1
size: once
DNA: TGTGCCAACTATAGCGGGAGGGTCAATGAGCAGTTCTTC
CDR3: CANYSGRVNEQFF